These 10 T cell receptor beta chains came from one sample sequenced in a study of cytomegalovirus exposure and HLA in healthy donors. A multiplex PCR was run with 60 Vbeta primers and 13 Jbeta primers. The protocol was immunoSEQ multiplex PCR, while the TCRdb copy is restricted to in-frame clones and leaves out a portion. The sample has about 160,000 clones; the top ten hold 1% to 1.5%. The specimen was PBMCs. The source is a woman aged 60 to 75 in good health and CMV-seronegative.

The genes are TRBV6-5 and TRBJ1-1, with D unresolved. V was clipped by 2 bases and J by 2 bases, with 9 bases between them. The CDR3 has 14 amino acids. The germline V gene encodes CDR1 MNHEY and CDR2 SVGAGI. DNA of the CDR3: TGTGCCAGCAGTTACGTGCCAGAAAACACTGAAGCTTTCTTT. Translating it yields CASSYVPENTEAFF.

The CDR3 sequence is CASSQDSPTLVEYF. The DNA of the CDR3 is TGTGCCAGCAGCCAGGACAGTCCCACTTTGGTAGAGTACTTC. The chain links TRBV11-2 to TRBJ2-7, with D tentatively TRBD1 (6 bases). The ends were cut back, 5 bases at V and 11 bases at J, with 22 bases in the middle. This CDR3 is 14 amino acids long. Per the germline V gene, CDR1 is SGHAT and CDR2 is FQNNGV.

The CDR3 sequence is CASSTGGNQPQHF. CDR3 DNA sequence: TGTGCCAGCAGTACAGGGGGCAATCAGCCCCAGCATTTT. The chain carries TRBV6-5 and TRBJ1-5; 7 bases map to TRBD1. V dropped 5 bases and J dropped 2; count of bases not matched to a gene: 0. This CDR3 contains 13 residues. Germline values: CDR1 MNHEY, CDR2 SVGAGI.

The chain recombines TRBV5-6 with TRBJ2-2; D uncertain. With 1 base removed from V and 5 bases from J, the gap between germline ends came to 9 bases. Germline V gene data show CDR1 as SGHDT and CDR2 as YYEEEE. The CDR3 extends over 14 amino acids. The CDR3 region is CASSLSPQTGELFF. In nucleotides, the CDR3 is TGTGCCAGCAGCTTGTCACCGCAGACCGGGGAGCTGTTTTTT.

The V gene is TRBV27, the J gene TRBJ1-5; D possibly corresponds to TRBD1 (5 bases). Per the germline V gene, CDR1 is MNHEY and CDR2 is SMNVEV (reference sequence). The CDR3 consists of 16 residues. V lost 5 bases to trimming and J lost 3 bases, with 17 bases between them. The CDR3 DNA reads TGTGCCAGCAGTGTTCGGGGGGGGGAGGTCAATCAGCCCCAGCATTTT. It translates to CASSVRGGEVNQPQHF.

The rearrangement joins TRBV5-4 to TRBJ1-3, with no clear D. Germline CDR1 is SGHNT and CDR2 is YYREEE (reference sequence). The CDR3 runs 13 residues. Trimming left V 2 bases short and J 5 bases short, with 8 bases between. For the CDR3, the DNA is TGTGCCAGCAGCTTTACCGGGAGAAACACCATATATTTT. Protein product: CASSFTGRNTIYF.

This chain connects TRBV30 to TRBJ2-6, with 9 bases matching TRBD1. V lost 8 bases to trimming and J lost 1 base; unmatched junction nucleotides: 12. In germline, CDR1 is GTSNPN, CDR2 SVGIG (reference sequence). The CDR3 loop spans 17 amino acids. The CDR3 is CAVSRDRVSSGANVLTF. CDR3 nucleotides: TGTGCCGTCTCCCGGGACAGGGTTTCTTCTGGGGCCAACGTCCTGACTTTC.

The chain joins TRBV7-8 to TRBJ1-2; 9 bases are shared with TRBD1. Germline CDR1 is SGHVS and CDR2 is FQNEAQ. The CDR3 totals 14 residues. The trim removed 5 bases at V and 3 bases at J, leaving 4 bases unmatched. The CDR3 region has the DNA TGTGCCAGCAGCGGAGGACAGGGGCACTATGGCTACACCTTC. It translates to CASSGGQGHYGYTF.

The rearrangement links TRBV2 to TRBJ2-4, with TRBD1 matching 10 bases. Germline lookup yields CDR1 SNHLY and CDR2 FYNNEI. J was trimmed by 8 bases and V by 5 bases; bases with no gene match: 3. The CDR3 spans 13 residues. CDR3 DNA sequence: TGTGCCAGCAGTTCAGGACAGGGGGACATTCAGTACTTC. Protein product: CASSSGQGDIQYF.

The genes are TRBV4-2 and TRBJ2-7, with D perhaps matching TRBD2 (5 bases). Germline V gene data show CDR1 as LGHNA and CDR2 as YNFKEQ. This CDR3 has 13 residues. Trimming took off 11 bases at V and 6 bases at J, with 20 bases between the two ends. CDR3 DNA sequence: TGTGCCTCGTCCAGTGCTAGCTTCGGCGAGCAGTACTTC. As protein: CASSSASFGEQYF.